This T cell receptor (beta chain) derives from a study of blood T cell repertoires in COVID-19. Overall study context: Researchers got acute and convalescent COVID-19 samples from the United States, Italy and Spain.

This clone has just a few counts. V was clipped by 2 bases and J by 10 bases, with 14 bases between them. Germline V gene lookup returns CDR1 MNHNS and CDR2 SASEGT. This CDR3 comprises 13 residues. How the authors handled the data: Counts of nucleated cells, estimated from reference gene primer amplification, were obtained. Sequencing was performed with immunoSEQ multiplex PCR; in TCRdb, only in-frame clones are kept and a portion is missing. That table gives V, J and clone size, and the DNA gave D and trimming. Here the sample spans around 300,000 clones, 70% to 90% being singletons. The TCR sequence derives from a woman aged 65 to 85 with acute or convalescent COVID-19. The chain uses TRBV6-1 and TRBJ1-1; D is uncertain. The sample taken for sequencing was peripheral blood. CDR3 residues: CASSEKGTAGAFF. The CDR3, as DNA: TGTGCCAGCAGTGAAAAGGGTACGGCGGGAGCTTTCTTT.